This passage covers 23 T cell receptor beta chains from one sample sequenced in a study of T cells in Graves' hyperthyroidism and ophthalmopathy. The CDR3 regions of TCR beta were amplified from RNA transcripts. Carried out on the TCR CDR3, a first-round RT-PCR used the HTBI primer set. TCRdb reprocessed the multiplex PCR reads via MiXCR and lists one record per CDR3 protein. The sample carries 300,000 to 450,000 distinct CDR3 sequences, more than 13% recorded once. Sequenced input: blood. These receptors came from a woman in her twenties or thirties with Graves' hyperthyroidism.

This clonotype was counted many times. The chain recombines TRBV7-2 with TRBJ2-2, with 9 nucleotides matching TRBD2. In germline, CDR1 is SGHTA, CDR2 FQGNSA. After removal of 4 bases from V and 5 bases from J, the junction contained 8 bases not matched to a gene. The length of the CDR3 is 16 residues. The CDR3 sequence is CASSSLAGVGTGELFF. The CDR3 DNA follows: TGTGCCAGCAGCTCGTTAGCGGGAGTGGGAACCGGGGAGCTGTTTTTT.

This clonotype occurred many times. CDR3 region: CSARFPTRTGANQPQHF. Written as DNA, the CDR3 is TGCAGTGCTAGGTTCCCCACCCGGACAGGGGCGAATCAGCCCCAGCATTTT. This chain uses TRBV20-1 with TRBJ1-5; 9 bases align to TRBD1. The CDR3 spans 17 residues. V trimming: 3 bases; J trimming: 4 bases; junction bases outside the gene matches: 13. The germline V gene encodes CDR1 DFQATT and CDR2 SNEGSKA (reference sequence).

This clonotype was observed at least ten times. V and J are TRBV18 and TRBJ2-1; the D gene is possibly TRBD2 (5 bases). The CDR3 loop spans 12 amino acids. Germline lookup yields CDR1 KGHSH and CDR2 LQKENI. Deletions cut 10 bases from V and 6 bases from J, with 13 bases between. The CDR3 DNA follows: TGTGCCACCTCTTTTAGCGTCAATGAGCAGTTCTTC. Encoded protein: CATSFSVNEQFF.

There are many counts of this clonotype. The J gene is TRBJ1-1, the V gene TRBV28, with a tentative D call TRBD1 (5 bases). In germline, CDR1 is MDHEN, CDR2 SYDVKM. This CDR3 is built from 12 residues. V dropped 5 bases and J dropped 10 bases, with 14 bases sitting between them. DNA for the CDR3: TGTGCCAGCAGTGTGGGGACGTTAAGAGCTTTCTTT. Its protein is CASSVGTLRAFF. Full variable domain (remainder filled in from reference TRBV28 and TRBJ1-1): DVKVTQSSRYLVKRTGEKVFLECVQDMDHENMFWYRQDPGLGLRLIYFSYDVKMKEKGDIPEGYSVSREKKERFSLILESASTNQTSMYLCASSVGTLRAFFGQGTRLTVV.

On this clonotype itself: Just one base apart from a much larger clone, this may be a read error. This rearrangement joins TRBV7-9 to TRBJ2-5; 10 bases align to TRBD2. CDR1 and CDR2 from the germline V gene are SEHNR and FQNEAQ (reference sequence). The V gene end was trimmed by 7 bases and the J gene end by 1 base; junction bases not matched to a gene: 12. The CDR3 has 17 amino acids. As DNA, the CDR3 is TGTGCCAGCAACCGGCCAGGACTAGCGGCCCCCCAAGAGACCCAGTACTTC. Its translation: CASNRPGLAAPQETQYF. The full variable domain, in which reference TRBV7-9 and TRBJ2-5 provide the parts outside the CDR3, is DTGVSQNPRHKITKRGQNVTFRCDPISEHNRLYWYRQTLGQGPEFLTYFQNEAQLEKSRLLSDRFSAERPKGSFSTLEIQRTEQGDSAMYLCASNRPGLAAPQETQYFGPGTRLLVL.

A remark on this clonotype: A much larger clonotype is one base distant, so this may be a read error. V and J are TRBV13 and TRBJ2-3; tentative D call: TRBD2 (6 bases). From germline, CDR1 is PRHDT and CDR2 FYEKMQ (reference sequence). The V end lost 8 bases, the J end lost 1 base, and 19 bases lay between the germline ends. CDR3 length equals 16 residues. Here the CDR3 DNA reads TGTGCCAGCTGCTCCCGACTAGGGGTGGGCACAGATACGCAGTATTTT. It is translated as CASCSRLGVGTDTQYF.

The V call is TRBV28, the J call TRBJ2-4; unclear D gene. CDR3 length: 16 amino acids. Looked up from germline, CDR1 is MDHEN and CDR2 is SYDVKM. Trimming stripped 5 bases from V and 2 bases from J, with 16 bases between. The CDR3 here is CASSLDVLGSKNIQYF. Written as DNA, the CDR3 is TGTGCCAGCAGTCTTGACGTTTTGGGGTCCAAAAACATTCAGTACTTC.

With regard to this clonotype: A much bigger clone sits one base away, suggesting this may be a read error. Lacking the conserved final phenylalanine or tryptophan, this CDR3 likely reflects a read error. The CDR3 coding sequence is TGTGCCAGCTCACAGGGACAGGCCGGTTCACCCCTCCACCTT. Translated: CASSQGQAGSPLHL. The chain is built from TRBV18 and TRBJ1-6; 8 bases line up with TRBD1. The trim removed 4 bases at V and 9 bases at J, leaving 5 bases unmatched. Germline V gene data show CDR1 as KGHSH and CDR2 as LQKENI. CDR3 length: 14 amino acids.

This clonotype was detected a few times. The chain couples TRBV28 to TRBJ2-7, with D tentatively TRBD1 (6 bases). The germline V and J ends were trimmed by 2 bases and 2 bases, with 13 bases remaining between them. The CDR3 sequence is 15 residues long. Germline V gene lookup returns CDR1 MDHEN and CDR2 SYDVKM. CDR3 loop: CASSLPTGLPYEQYF. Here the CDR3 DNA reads TGTGCCAGCAGTTTACCCACAGGGTTGCCCTACGAGCAGTACTTC.

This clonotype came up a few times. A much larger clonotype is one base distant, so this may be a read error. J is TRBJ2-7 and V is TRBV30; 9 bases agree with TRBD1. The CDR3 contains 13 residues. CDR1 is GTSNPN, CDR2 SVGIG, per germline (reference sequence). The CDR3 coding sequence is TGTGCCTGGGGTGTACAGGGGGCTCACGAGCAGTACTTC. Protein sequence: CAWGVQGAHEQYF.

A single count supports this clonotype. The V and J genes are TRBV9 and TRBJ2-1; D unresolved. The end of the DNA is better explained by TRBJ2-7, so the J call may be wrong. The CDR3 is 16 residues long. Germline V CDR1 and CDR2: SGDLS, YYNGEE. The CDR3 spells CASSVLTEWGGNEQYF. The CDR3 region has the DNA TGTGCCAGCAGCGTATTGACGGAGTGGGGTGGGAATGAGCAGTACTTC.

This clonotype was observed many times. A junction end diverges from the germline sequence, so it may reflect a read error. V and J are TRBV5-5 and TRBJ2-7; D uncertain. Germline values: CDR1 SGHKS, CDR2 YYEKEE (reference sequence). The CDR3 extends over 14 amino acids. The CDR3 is CASSLGRVSYEQYF. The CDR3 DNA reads TGTGCCAGCAGTTTGGGTAGGGTCTCCTACGAGCAGTACTTC.

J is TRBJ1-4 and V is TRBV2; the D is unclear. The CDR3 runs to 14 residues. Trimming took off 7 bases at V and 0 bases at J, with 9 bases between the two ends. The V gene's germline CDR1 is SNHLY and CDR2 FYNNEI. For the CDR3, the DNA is TGTGCCAGCAACTCGGGGACAACTAATGAAAAACTGTTTTTT. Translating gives CASNSGTTNEKLFF. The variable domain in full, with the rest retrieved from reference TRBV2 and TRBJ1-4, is EPEVTQTPSHQVTQMGQEVILRCVPISNHLYFYWYRQILGQKVEFLVSFYNNEISEKSEIFDDQFSVERPDGSNFTLKIRSTKLEDSAMYFCASNSGTTNEKLFFGSGTQLSVL.

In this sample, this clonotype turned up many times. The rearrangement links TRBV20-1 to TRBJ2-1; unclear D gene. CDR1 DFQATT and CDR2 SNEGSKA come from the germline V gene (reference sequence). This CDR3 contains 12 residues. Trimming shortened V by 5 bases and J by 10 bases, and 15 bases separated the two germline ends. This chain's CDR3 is CSAPLGPREQFF. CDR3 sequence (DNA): TGCAGTGCTCCGCTGGGTCCCAGGGAGCAGTTCTTC.

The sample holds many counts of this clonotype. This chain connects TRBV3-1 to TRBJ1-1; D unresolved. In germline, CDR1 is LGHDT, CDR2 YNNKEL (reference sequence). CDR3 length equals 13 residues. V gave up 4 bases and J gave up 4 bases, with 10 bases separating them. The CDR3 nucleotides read TGTGCCAGCAGCCCGGGGTCTGGCACTGAAGCTTTCTTT. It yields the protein CASSPGSGTEAFF.

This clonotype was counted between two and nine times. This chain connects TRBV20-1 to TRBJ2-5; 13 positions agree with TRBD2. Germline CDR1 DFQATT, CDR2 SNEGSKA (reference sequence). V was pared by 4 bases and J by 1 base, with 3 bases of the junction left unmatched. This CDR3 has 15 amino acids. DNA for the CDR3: TGCAGTGCTATCGGGACTAGCGGGACCCAAGAGACCCAGTACTTC. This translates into CSAIGTSGTQETQYF.

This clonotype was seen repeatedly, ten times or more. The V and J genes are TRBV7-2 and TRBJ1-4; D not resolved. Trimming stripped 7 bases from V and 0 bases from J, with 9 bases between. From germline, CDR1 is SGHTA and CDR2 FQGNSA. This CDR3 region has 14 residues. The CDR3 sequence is CASTTPATNEKLFF. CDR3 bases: TGTGCCAGCACCACCCCAGCAACTAATGAAAAACTGTTTTTT.

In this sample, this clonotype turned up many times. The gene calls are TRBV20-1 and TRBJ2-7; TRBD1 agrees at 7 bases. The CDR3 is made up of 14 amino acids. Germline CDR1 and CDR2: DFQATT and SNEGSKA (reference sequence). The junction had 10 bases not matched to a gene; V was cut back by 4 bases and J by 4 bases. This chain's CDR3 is CSAIGGDRAYEQYF. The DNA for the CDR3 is TGCAGTGCTATCGGCGGTGACAGGGCGTACGAGCAGTACTTC.

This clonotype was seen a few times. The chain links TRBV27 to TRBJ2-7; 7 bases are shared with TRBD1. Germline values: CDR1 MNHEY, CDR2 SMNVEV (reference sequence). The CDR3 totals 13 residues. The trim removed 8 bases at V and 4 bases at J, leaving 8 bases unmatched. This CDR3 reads CASRRTGVYEQYF. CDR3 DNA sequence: TGTGCCAGCCGAAGGACAGGAGTGTACGAGCAGTACTTC.

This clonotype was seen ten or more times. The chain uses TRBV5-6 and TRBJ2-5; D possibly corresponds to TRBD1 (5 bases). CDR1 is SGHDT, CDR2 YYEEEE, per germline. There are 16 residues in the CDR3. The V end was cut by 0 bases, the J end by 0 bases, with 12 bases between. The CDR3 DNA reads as TGTGCCAGCAGCTTGGGGGTACAGGCGTACCAAGAGACCCAGTACTTC. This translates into CASSLGVQAYQETQYF.

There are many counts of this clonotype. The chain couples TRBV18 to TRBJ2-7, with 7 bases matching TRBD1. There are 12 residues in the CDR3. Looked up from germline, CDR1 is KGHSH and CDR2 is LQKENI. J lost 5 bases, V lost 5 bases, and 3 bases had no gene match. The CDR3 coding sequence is TGTGCCAGCTCATGGACAGGCGACGAGCAGTACTTC. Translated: CASSWTGDEQYF.

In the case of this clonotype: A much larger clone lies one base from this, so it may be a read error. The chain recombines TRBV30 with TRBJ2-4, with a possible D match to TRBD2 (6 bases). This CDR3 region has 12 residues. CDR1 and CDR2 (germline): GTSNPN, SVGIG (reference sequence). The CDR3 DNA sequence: TGTACCAGCGACGCTGGGGGGAACATTCAGTACTTC. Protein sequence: CTSDAGGNIQYF.

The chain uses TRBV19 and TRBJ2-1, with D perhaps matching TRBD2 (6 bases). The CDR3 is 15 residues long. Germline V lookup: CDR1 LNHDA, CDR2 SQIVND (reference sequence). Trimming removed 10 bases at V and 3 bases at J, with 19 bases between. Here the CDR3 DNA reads TGTGCCACCCATCCTGGGGGGAGTTACTACAATGAGCAGTTCTTC. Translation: CATHPGGSYYNEQFF. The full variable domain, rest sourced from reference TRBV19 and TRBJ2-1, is DGGITQSPKYLFRKEGQNVTLSCEQNLNHDAMYWYRQDPGQGLRLIYYSQIVNDFQKGDIAEGYSVSREKKESFPLTVTSAQKNPTAFYLCATHPGGSYYNEQFFGPGTRLTVL.